The following is a TCR beta chain sequence with its context. This clonotype has just a few counts. Its antigen target is currently unknown. No base qualities exist here, and no much larger clone lies one base off it. The data belong to a study of regulatory T cells in long-lasting Graves disease (dated by TCRdb to about 2021). As for the study more broadly: Persistent Graves' disease was defined as persistently positive TSH receptor autoantibodies together with antithyroid drug treatment for over 5 years. Patients with persistent Graves' disease were compared with patients with newly diagnosed Graves' disease using TCR sequencing and RNA sequencing of peripheral blood. The study was registered as a clinical trial and conducted in China. A total of 33 samples were covered by TCR sequencing, comprising approximately 13 persistent and approximately 20 newly diagnosed Graves' disease patients. Antithyroid drugs had been taken for roughly 10 years on average by persistent Graves' disease patients in the clinical cohort.

Reading the germline V gene (reference sequence) gives CDR1 DFQATT and CDR2 SNEGSKA. The CDR3 contains 15 residues, cysteine and phenylalanine counted. Just CDR3 DNA is preserved here, 45 bases in frame from base 1. Germline trimming amounts to 4 bases on V and 5 bases on J, with 12 as the count of junction bases outside the gene matches. Read against the paper, the sample's time point label means: persistent/refractory GD, antithyroid drugs over 5 years with positive TRAb. For both TCR sequencing and RNA sequencing, RNA was extracted from PBMCs in TRIzol. The diagnosis of Graves' disease was made according to American Thyroid Association guidelines. The patients came from an endocrinology department in Xi'an, China. Each patient gave 7.5 to 10 milliliters of peripheral blood, collected in an EDTA anticoagulant tube. Ficoll Paque Plus density gradient separation was used to isolate PBMCs, and no further T cell sorting was performed. RNA quality was checked with an Agilent 2100 Bioanalyzer and agarose gel, and concentration with a NanoDrop 2000.

Study-level results and caveats: As a limitation, the authors acknowledged that the small sample size may reduce accuracy. A larger number of public clonotypes was shared among persistent patients (approximately 3,000) than among newly diagnosed patients (roughly 930). Sequencing and analysis were limited to the TCR beta chain. Because the primary lesion, thyroid tissue, could not be accessed, the study looked at peripheral blood alone. Lower TCR Shannon entropy and fewer highly expanded clones were observed in persistent Graves' disease patients than in newly diagnosed patients, which suggested clonal expansion. Preferential use of TRBV28, TRBJ1-2 and TRBJ2-5 was observed in persistent disease, whereas TRBV20-1 and TRBJ2-1 were favored in newly diagnosed disease.

Library construction relied on multiplex PCR. Sequencing took place on an Illumina HiSeq 4000. CDR3 regions were amplified by Arm-PCR with iRepertoire HTBI primers to construct TCR beta libraries. Gel purification was performed on PCR products prior to sequencing. On the authors' methods: Across samples, some 62 TRBV and roughly 15 TRBJ segments were identified and used for gene usage analysis of CDR3 amino acid clonotypes. COPE and FqMerger were used to merge the filtered high-quality paired reads into contigs. Contigs were aligned with BLAST to IMGT TRBV, TRBD and TRBJ reference genes, and CDR3 was defined per IMGT. Any clonotype with a frequency above 0.1% was classified as a highly expanded clone. Shannon entropy served as the measure of repertoire diversity, while the Gini coefficient captured V-J evenness. A clonotype found in more than one individual was treated as public. TCRdb trimmed public reads at Q25 via fastp, called clones via MiXCR and kept in-frame beta chains. Every entry covers one CDR3 protein and lists the most common genes and DNA from its rows. The V and J calls and clone size are TCRdb's, not the authors'. A total of 400,000 to 500,000 distinct CDR3 sequences appear in this sample, around a fifth of them only once. The top ten hold over 6% of the sample.

This sequence originates from a female donor with Graves disease. Sequenced material: peripheral blood mononuclear cells (PBMCs), taken when the disease was refractory, from a patient treated with antithyroid drugs. The chain employs TRBV20-1 and TRBJ2-7, and 9 bases in between align with TRBD2. For the CDR3, the sequence is CSATDRSSGVNEQYF. Read as DNA, the sequence is TGCAGTGCTACCGACCGCTCTAGCGGGGTAAACGAGCAGTACTTC.